This T cell receptor beta chain originates from a study of T cell responses to AZD1222 COVID-19 vaccine. Some clones are missing from TCRdb's copy, which holds only in-frame ones; the method was immunoSEQ multiplex PCR. The sample lists some 120,000 clones; roughly nine tenths were seen once. This CDR3 is built from 13 residues. Trimming cost V 4 bases and J 0 bases, with 4 bases left between them. The germline CDR1 and CDR2 sequences are MGHRA and YSYEKL. The sample consisted of peripheral blood, taken 28 days after the second AZD1222 dose. The source of this sequence is an adult who received the AZD1222 COVID-19 vaccine. The J gene is TRBJ1-3, the V gene TRBV4-1; D gene unclear. The CDR3, as DNA: TGCGCCAGCAGCCGAGACTCTGGAAACACCATATATTTT. Residues: CASSRDSGNTIYF.